Included here is one TCR beta chain sequence, with context. The source of the sample is a study of blood T cell repertoires in COVID-19. Study-wide context: Some COVID-19 samples were acute and others convalescent; all came from the United States, Italy and Spain. Nucleic acid was either cDNA or gDNA, and it came from T cells, B-cell-depleted T cells, or PBMCs.

Per the original data handling: Reference gene primer amplification gave nucleated cell count estimates. Produced via immunoSEQ multiplex PCR; TCRdb's table is partial and in-frame only. V, J and clone size reflect that table, while D and trimming were determined from the DNA. Here the sample spans roughly 170,000 clones, approximately 85% being singletons. The CDR3 sequence is 16 residues long. Germline V gene lookup returns CDR1 MGHRA and CDR2 YSYEKL. Trimming stripped 4 bases from V and 2 bases from J, with 17 bases between. Sequenced input: peripheral blood. The chain links TRBV4-1 to TRBJ1-1, with a tentative D call TRBD1 (6 bases). The receptor's source is a man aged 55 to 70 who had recovered from COVID-19. CDR3 protein: CASSRIGRGVNTEAFF. CDR3 nucleotide sequence: TGCGCCAGCAGCCGCATTGGGAGGGGGGTTAACACTGAAGCTTTCTTT.